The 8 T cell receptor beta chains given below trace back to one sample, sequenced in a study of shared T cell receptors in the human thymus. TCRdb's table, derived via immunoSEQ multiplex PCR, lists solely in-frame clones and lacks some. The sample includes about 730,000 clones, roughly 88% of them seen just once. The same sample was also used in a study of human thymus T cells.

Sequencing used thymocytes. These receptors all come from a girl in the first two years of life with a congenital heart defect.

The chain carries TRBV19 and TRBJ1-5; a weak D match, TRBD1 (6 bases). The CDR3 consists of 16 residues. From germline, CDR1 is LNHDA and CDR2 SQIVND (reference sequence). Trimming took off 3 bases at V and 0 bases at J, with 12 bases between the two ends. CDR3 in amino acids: CASSIRTVYSNQPQHF. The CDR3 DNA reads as TGTGCCAGTAGTATCAGGACAGTATATAGCAATCAGCCCCAGCATTTT.

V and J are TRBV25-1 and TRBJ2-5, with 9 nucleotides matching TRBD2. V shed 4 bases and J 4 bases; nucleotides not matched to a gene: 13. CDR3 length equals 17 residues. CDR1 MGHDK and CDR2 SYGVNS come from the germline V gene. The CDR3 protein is CASSAGAGGPLGETQYF. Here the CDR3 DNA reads TGTGCCAGCAGTGCTGGAGCGGGGGGCCCGCTAGGAGAGACCCAGTACTTC.

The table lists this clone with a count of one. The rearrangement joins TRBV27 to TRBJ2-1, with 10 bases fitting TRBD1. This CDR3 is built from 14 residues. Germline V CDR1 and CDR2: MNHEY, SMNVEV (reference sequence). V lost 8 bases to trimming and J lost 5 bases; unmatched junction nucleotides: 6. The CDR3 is CASSTGGVDNEQFF. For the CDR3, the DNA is TGTGCCAGCTCGACAGGGGGCGTTGACAATGAGCAGTTCTTC.

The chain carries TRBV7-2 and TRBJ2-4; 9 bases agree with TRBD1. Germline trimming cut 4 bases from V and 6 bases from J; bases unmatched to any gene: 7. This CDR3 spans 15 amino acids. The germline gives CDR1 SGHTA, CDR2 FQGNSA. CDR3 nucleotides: TGTGCCAGCAGCTCCCGACAGGGGGGCGGAAACATTCAGTACTTC. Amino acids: CASSSRQGGGNIQYF.

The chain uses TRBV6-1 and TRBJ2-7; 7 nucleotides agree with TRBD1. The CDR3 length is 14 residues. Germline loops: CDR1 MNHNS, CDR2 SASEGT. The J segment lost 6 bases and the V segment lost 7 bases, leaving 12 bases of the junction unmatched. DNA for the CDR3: TGTGCCAGCACTTCCCGGGGACAGAGCTGCGAGCAGTACTTC. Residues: CASTSRGQSCEQYF.

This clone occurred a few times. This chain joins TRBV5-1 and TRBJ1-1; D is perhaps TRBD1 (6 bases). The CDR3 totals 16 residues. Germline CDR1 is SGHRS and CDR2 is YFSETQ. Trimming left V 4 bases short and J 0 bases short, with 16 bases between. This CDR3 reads CASSNKQGAVNTEAFF. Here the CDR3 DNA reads TGCGCCAGCAGCAATAAACAGGGTGCGGTGAACACTGAAGCTTTCTTT.

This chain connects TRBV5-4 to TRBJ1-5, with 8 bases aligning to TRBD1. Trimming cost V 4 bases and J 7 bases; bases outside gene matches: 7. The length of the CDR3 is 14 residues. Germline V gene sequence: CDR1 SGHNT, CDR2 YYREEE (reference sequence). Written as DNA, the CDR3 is TGTGCCAGCAGCCAACAGGGGGAGGAGCAGCCCCAGCATTTT. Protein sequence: CASSQQGEEQPQHF.

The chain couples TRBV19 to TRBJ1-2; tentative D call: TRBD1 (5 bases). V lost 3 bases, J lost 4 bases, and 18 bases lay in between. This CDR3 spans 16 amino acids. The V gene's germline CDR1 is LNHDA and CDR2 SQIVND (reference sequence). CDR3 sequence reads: CASSITQDKGGYGYTF. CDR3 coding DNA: TGTGCCAGTAGTATTACCCAGGACAAGGGAGGCTATGGCTACACCTTC.